These 13 T cell receptor beta chains came from one sample sequenced in a study of long-term antiretroviral therapy in people with HIV. Survey level was the resolution at which the v3.0 immunoSEQ assay ran. Produced via immunoSEQ multiplex PCR; TCRdb's table is partial and in-frame only. Of over 1,500 clones in the sample, 88% were seen once. The sequencing used unsorted PBMCs, collected 0.7 years after starting antiretroviral therapy. The origin of the receptors is a woman between 50 and 59 years old with HIV.

The chain couples TRBV27 to TRBJ1-4, with TRBD1 matching 8 bases. This CDR3 has 14 residues. The V gene end was trimmed by 0 bases and the J gene end by 8 bases; junction bases not matched to a gene: 2. Germline V CDR1 and CDR2: MNHEY, SMNVEV (reference sequence). The CDR3 spells CASSLSRGQEKLFF. In nucleotides, the CDR3 is TGTGCCAGCAGTTTATCCAGGGGGCAGGAAAAACTGTTTTTT.

This clone turned up a few times. V is TRBV6-6 and J is TRBJ1-6; D may be TRBD1 (6 bases). This CDR3 has 16 residues. Germline assignment: CDR1 MNHNY and CDR2 SVGAGI (reference sequence). V shed 6 bases and J shed 3 bases, with 15 bases lying between them. Written as DNA, the CDR3 is TGTGCCAGCAGCCGAGACAGGCAGAGCTATAATTCACCCCTCCACTTT. Protein: CASSRDRQSYNSPLHF.

The chain uses TRBV19 and TRBJ2-1; the D is unclear. CDR1 is LNHDA, CDR2 SQIVND, per germline (reference sequence). Trimming pared 5 bases from V and 4 bases from J, leaving 9 bases between. The CDR3 sequence is 13 residues long. The CDR3 loop reads CASSSLGYNEQFF. The DNA of the CDR3 is TGTGCCAGTAGTTCTTTGGGTTACAATGAGCAGTTCTTC.

In its sample, this clone was seen a few times. The chain recombines TRBV7-3 with TRBJ1-6; TRBD1 aligns across 10 bases. This CDR3 comprises 15 residues. In germline, CDR1 is SGHTA, CDR2 FQGTGA. The V segment lost 5 bases and the J segment 8 bases; nucleotides outside the gene matches: 6. CDR3 in DNA: TGTGCCAGCAGCCCGGGGACAGGGGTGGATTCACCCCTCCACTTT. Protein: CASSPGTGVDSPLHF.

This chain joins TRBV21-1 and TRBJ1-1. TRBV21-1 is marked as a pseudogene. The CDR3 is 14 residues long. CDR3 DNA sequence: TGTGCCAGCAGCAAAGTGTGGTCATATAGTGAAGCTTTCTTT. The encoded protein is CASSKVWSYSEAFF.

V gene TRBV4-1 combines with J gene TRBJ1-6; D remains ambiguous. Trimming pared 2 bases from V and 7 bases from J, leaving 6 bases between. Germline assignment: CDR1 MGHRA and CDR2 YSYEKL. CDR3 length equals 13 residues. The DNA for the CDR3 is TGCGCCAGCAGCCAAATCGGGAATTCACCCCTCCACTTT. Protein sequence: CASSQIGNSPLHF.

The gene calls are TRBV11-2 and TRBJ1-6; D is perhaps TRBD1 (5 bases). In germline, CDR1 is SGHAT, CDR2 FQNNGV. V lost 5 bases, J lost 4 bases, and 12 bases lay in between. The CDR3 is 15 amino acids. The CDR3, as DNA: TGTGCCAGCAGCACGCTGGACAATTATAATTCACCCCTCCACTTT. This sequence encodes CASSTLDNYNSPLHF.

The chain joins TRBV19 to TRBJ2-3; D is uncertain. The CDR3 extends over 14 amino acids. The germline gives CDR1 LNHDA, CDR2 SQIVND (reference sequence). V lost 6 bases to trimming and J lost 3 bases, with 13 bases between them. CDR3 DNA sequence: TGTGCCAGTAGAAAACAGATAGCTACAGATACGCAGTATTTT. Protein: CASRKQIATDTQYF.

The chain is built from TRBV7-6 and TRBJ2-1, with TRBD2 matching 11 bases. CDR3 length equals 18 residues. Germline CDR1 reads SGHVS; CDR2 reads FNYEAQ. V was clipped by 2 bases and J by 9 bases; unmatched bases: 15. In nucleotides, the CDR3 is TGTGCCAGCAGCTTATGGCCCGAGGGGCTAGCGGGGGGTTTTGAGCAGTTCTTC. Encoded protein: CASSLWPEGLAGGFEQFF.

The J gene is TRBJ1-2, the V gene TRBV27; 8 nucleotides line up with TRBD1. Losses at the gene ends were 0 bases for V and 8 bases for J; bases not matched to a gene: 5. CDR3 length equals 14 residues. The germline V gene encodes CDR1 MNHEY and CDR2 SMNVEV (reference sequence). The CDR3 sequence is CASSLSGTGVGYTF. In nucleotides, the CDR3 is TGTGCCAGCAGTTTATCAGGGACAGGAGTAGGCTACACCTTC.

The chain is built from TRBV10-3 and TRBJ1-4; D perhaps matches TRBD1 (6 bases). V lost 8 bases to trimming and J lost 8 bases, with 18 bases between them. Germline V CDR1 and CDR2: ENHRY, SYGVKD. CDR3 length: 14 residues. The CDR3 loop reads CAIGGAGVGEKLFF. CDR3 nucleotides: TGTGCCATCGGAGGGGCAGGGGTTGGAGAAAAACTGTTTTTT.

The chain couples TRBV9 to TRBJ2-1; D is possibly TRBD2 (7 bases). Trimming shortened V by 3 bases and J by 8 bases, and 21 bases separated the two germline ends. Per the germline V gene, CDR1 is SGDLS and CDR2 is YYNGEE. The length of the CDR3 is 16 residues. The CDR3 loop reads CASSGYPEGGADEQFF. The CDR3 DNA sequence: TGTGCCAGCAGCGGCTACCCGGAGGGGGGGGCGGATGAGCAGTTCTTC.

The chain uses TRBV29-1 and TRBJ1-1; D perhaps matches TRBD1 (6 bases). The V and J ends lost 4 bases and 6 bases respectively, with 15 bases between them. The CDR3 totals 13 residues. Germline lookup yields CDR1 SQVTM and CDR2 ANQGSEA. CDR3 coding DNA: TGCAGCGTTGCACAGGGAAAGGGGGCTGAAGCTTTCTTT. Its protein is CSVAQGKGAEAFF.